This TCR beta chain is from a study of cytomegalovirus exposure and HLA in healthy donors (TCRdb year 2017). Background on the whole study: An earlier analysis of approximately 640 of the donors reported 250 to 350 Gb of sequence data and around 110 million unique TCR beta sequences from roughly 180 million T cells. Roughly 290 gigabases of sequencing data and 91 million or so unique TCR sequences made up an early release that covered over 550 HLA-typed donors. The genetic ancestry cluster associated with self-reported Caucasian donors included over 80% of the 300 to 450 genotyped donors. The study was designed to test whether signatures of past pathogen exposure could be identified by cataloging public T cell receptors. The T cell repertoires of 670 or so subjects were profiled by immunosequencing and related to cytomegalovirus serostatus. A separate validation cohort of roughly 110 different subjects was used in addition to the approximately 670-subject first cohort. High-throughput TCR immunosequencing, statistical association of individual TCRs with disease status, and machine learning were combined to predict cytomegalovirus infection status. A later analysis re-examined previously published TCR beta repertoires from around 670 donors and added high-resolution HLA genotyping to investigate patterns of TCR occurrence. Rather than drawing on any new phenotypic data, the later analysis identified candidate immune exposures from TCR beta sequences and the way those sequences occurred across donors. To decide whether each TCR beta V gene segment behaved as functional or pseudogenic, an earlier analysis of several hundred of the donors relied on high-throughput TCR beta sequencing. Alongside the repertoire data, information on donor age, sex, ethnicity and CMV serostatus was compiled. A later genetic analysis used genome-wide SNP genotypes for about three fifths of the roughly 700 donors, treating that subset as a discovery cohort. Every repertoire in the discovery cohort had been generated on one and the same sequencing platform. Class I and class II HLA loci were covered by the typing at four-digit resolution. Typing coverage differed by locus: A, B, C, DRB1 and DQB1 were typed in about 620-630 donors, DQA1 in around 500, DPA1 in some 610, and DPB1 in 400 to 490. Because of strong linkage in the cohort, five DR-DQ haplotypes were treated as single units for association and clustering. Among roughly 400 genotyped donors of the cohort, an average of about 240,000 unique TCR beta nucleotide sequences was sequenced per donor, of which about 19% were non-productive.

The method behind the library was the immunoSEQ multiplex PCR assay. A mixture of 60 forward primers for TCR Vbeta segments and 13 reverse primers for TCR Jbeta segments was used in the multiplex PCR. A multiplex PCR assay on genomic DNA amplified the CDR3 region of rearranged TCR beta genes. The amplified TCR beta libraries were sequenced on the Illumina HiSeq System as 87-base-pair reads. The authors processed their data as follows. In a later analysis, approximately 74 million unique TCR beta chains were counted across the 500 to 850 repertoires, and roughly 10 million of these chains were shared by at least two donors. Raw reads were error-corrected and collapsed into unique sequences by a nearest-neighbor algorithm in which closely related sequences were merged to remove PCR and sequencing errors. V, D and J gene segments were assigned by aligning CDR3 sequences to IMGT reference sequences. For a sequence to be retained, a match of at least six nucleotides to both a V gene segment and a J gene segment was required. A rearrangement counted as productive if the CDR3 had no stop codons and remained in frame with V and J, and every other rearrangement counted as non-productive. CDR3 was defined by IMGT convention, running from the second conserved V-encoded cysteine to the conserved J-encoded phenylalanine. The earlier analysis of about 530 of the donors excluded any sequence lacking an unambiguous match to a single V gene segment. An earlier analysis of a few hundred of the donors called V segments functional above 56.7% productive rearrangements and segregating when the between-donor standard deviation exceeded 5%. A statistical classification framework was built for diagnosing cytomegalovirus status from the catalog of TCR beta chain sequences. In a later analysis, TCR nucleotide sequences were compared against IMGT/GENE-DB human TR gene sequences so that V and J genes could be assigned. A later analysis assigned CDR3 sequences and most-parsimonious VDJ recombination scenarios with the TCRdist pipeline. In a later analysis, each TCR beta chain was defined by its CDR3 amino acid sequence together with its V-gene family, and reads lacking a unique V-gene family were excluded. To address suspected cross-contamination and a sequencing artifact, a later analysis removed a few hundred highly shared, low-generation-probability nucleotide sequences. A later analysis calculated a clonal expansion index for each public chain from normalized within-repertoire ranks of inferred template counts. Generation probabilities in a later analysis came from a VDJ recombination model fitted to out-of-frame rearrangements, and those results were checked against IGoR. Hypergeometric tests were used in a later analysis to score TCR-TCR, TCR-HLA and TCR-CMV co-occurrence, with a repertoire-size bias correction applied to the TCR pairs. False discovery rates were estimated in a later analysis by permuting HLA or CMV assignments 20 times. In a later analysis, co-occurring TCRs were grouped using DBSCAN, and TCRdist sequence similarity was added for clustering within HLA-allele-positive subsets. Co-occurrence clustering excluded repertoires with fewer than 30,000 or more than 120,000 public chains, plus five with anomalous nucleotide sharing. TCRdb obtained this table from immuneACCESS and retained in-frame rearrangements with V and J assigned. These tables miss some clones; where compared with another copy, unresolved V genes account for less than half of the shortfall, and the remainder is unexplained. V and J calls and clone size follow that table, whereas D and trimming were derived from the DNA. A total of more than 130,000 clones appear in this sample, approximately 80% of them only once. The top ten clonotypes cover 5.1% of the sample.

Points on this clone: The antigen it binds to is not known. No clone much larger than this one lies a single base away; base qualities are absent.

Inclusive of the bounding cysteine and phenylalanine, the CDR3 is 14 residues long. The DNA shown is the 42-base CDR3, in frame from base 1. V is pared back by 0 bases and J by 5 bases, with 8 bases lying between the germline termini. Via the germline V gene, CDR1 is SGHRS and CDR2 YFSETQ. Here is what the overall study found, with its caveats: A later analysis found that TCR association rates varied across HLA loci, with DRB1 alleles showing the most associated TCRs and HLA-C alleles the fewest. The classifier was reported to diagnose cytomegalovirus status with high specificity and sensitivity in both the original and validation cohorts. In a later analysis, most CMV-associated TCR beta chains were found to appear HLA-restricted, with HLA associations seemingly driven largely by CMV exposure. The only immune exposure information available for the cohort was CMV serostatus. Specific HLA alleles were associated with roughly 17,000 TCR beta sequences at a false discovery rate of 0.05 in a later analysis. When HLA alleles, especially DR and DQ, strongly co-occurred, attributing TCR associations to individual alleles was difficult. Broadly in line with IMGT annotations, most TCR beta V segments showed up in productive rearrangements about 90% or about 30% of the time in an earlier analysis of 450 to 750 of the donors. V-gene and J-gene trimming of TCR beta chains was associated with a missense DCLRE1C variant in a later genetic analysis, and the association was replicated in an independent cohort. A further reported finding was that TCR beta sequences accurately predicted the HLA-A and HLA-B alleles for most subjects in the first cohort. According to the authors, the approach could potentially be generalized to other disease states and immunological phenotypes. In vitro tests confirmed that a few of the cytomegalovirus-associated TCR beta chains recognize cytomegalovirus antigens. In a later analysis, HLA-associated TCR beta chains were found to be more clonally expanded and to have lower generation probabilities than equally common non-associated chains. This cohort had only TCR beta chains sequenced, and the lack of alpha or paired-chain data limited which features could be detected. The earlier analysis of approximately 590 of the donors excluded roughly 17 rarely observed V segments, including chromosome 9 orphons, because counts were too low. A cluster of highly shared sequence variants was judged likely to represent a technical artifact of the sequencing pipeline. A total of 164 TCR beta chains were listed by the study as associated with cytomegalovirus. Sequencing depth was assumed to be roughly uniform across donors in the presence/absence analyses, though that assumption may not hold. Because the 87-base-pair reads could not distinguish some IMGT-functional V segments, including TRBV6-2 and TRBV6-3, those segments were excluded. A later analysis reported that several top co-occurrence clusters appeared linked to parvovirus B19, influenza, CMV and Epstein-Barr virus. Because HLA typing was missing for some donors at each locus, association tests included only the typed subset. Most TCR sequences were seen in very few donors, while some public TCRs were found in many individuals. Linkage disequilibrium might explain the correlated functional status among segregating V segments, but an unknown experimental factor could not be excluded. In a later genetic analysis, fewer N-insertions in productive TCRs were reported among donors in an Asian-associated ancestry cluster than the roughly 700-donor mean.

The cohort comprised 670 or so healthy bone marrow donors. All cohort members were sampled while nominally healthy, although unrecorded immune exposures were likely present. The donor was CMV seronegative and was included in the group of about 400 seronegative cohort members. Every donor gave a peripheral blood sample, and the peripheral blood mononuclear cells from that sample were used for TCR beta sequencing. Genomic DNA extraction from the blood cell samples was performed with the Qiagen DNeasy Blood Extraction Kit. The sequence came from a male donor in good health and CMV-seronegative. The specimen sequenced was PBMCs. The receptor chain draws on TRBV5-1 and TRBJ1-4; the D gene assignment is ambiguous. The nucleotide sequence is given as TGCGCCAGCAGCTTGGACAGCCGCAATGAAAAACTGTTTTTT. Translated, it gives CASSLDSRNEKLFF.